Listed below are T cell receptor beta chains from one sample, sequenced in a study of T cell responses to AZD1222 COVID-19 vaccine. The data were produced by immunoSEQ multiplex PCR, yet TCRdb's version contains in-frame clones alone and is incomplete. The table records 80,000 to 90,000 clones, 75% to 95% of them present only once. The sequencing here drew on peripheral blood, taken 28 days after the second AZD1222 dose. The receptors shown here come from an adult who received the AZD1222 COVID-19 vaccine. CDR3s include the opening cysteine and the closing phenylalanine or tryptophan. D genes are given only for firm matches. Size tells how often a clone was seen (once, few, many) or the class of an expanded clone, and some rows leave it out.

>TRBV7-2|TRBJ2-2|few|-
TGTGCCAGCAGCGAACAGGGAAACACCGGGGAGCTGTTTTTT
CASSEQGNTGELFF
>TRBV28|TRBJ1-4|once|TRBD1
TGTGCCAGCAGTTTGCAGGGGGGTGAAAAACTGTTTTTT
CASSLQGGEKLFF
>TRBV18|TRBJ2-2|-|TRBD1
TGTGCCAGCTCATCGGGGACAGGCAACACCGGGGAGCTGTTTTTT
CASSSGTGNTGELFF
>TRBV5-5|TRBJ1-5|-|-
TGTGCCAGCAGCTTGGGAGGAGTTAGCAATCAGCCCCAGCATTTT
CASSLGGVSNQPQHF
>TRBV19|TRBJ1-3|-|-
TGTGCCAGTAATCGGGGCTATACTTCCTCTGGAAACACCATATATTTT
CASNRGYTSSGNTIYF
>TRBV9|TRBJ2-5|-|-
TGTGCCAGCAGCGTAGGTGGGGGGCCAGGAGAGACCCAGTACTTC
CASSVGGGPGETQYF
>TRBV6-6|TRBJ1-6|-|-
TGTGCCAGCAGACGTCTCGACGGCCGGAAGTCACCCCTCCACTTT
CASRRLDGRKSPLHF
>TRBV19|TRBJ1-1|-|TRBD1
TGTGCCAGTAGTACCCAACAGGGGCGACATACTGAAGCTTTCTTT
CASSTQQGRHTEAFF
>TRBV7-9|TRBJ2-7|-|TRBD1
TGTGCCAGCAGCTTTGGGACAGGGGGAGGCGAGCAGTACTTC
CASSFGTGGGEQYF
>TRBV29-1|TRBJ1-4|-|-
TGCAGCGTCGGGGGGGGACCTAATGAAAAACTGTTTTTT
CSVGGGPNEKLFF
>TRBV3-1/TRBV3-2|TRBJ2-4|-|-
TGTGCCAGCAGCCCCCCTGAGGGGTGGTATGGCAAAAACATTCAGTACTTC
CASSPPEGWYGKNIQYF
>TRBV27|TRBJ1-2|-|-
TGTGCCAGCGCAGACACAGGGATTCCGGGCTACACCTTC
CASADTGIPGYTF
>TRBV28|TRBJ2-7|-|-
TGTGCCAGCAGTTTTTCGGGTTTCTCCTACGAGCAGTACTTC
CASSFSGFSYEQYF
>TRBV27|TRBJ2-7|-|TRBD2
TGTGCCAGCAGTTTACATGGCGGGGGGCGGCAGTACTTC
CASSLHGGGRQYF
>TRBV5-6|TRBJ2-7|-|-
TGTGCCAGCAGCTTGCGGGGTGACGAGCAGTACTTC
CASSLRGDEQYF
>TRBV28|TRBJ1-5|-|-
TGTGCCAGCAGCCCTCCCCCCGGCCAGCCCCAGCATTTT
CASSPPPGQPQHF
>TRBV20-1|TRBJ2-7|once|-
TGCAGTGCTAGAGCCAGTTACGAGCAGTACTTC
CSARASYEQYF
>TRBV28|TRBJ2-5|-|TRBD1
TGTGCCAGCAGTCCTCCCCACAGGGGTCGAGAGACCCAGTACTTC
CASSPPHRGRETQYF
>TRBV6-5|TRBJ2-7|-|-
TGTGCCAGCAGTTACGGCGGAGGGGCCTACGAGCAGTACTTC
CASSYGGGAYEQYF
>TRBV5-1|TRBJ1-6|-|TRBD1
TGCGCCAGCGGTACAGGGGGCTCCTATAATTCACCCCTCCACTTT
CASGTGGSYNSPLHF
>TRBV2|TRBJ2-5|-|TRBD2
TGTGCCAGCAGAGAGGGACTAGCCCAAGAGACCCAGTACTTC
CASREGLAQETQYF
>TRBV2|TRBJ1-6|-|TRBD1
TGTGCCAGCAGTGAAGACGGGACAGGGAATTCACCCCTCCACTTT
CASSEDGTGNSPLHF
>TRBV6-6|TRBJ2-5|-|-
TGTGCCAGCAGTTACCGGCTAGACGAGACCCAGTACTTC
CASSYRLDETQYF
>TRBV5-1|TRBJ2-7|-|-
TGCGCCAGCAGCTTGGTGGCCAACTACGAGCAGTACTTC
CASSLVANYEQYF
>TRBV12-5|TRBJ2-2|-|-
TGTGCTAGTGGTTTCAACACCGGGGAGCTGTTTTTT
CASGFNTGELFF
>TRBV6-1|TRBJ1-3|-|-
TGTGCCAGCAGTGAGATCATGGGGAGCTCTGGAAACACCATATATTTT
CASSEIMGSSGNTIYF
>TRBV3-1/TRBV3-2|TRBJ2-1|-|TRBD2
TGTGCCAGCAGCCATACGGGACTAGGGGCCAATGAGCAGTTCTTC
CASSHTGLGANEQFF